This T cell receptor (beta chain) was profiled in a study of control samples from healthy donors and cancer patients. Trimming left V 3 bases short and J 1 base short, with 27 bases between. This CDR3 region has 20 residues. Data came from immunoSEQ multiplex PCR; TCRdb stores just in-frame clones and leaves some out. The sample shows under 450,000 clones, around 90% of them seen only once. This sequence joins TRBV23-1 and TRBJ1-1, with D perhaps TRBD1 (5 bases). TRBV23-1 is marked as an open reading frame, function uncertain. The clonotype comes from a man in his forties with head and neck cancer. The sample was PBMCs. The CDR3 DNA reads TGCGCCAGCAGTCACTCCGAAGAGGCCCCCAGTGTCGGGGGGAACACTGAAGCTTTCTTT. Protein product: CASSHSEEAPSVGGNTEAFF.